These T cell receptor beta chains were read from a single sample in a study of shared clonotypes between healthy human individuals. Profiling relied on immunoSEQ multiplex PCR, and the TCRdb table lists in-frame clones only, not all of them. The sample lists some 2,400,000 clones; about 94% were seen once. Material for sequencing was naive CD4+ T cells sorted from blood. These receptors all come from a man younger than 30 in good health. Each CDR3 is given with its conserved first and last residue. D genes are given only for firm matches. Clone size, where shown, is once, few, many, or a class for clones that have expanded.

j_gene: TRBJ1-3; abundance: .; v_gene: TRBV6-5; d_gene: .; CDR3nt: TGTGCCAGCAGTCGGGGCAAGGAAAACACCATATATTTT; CDR3aa: CASSRGKENTIYF
j_gene: TRBJ1-4; abundance: .; v_gene: TRBV9; d_gene: .; CDR3nt: TGTGCCAGCAGCCGGGGGGCCTCCGCTGGAAAACTGTTTTTT; CDR3aa: CASSRGASAGKLFF
j_gene: TRBJ1-5; abundance: once; v_gene: TRBV4-2; d_gene: .; CDR3nt: TGTGCCAGCAGCCAAGATTGGGGATTAGGGTATAGCAATCAGCCCCAGCATTTT; CDR3aa: CASSQDWGLGYSNQPQHF
j_gene: TRBJ2-1; abundance: .; v_gene: TRBV7-9; d_gene: TRBD2; CDR3nt: TGTGCCAGCAGCTTAGCGGGAGGGACTGGGAATGAGCAGTTCTTC; CDR3aa: CASSLAGGTGNEQFF
j_gene: TRBJ2-1; abundance: .; v_gene: TRBV7-2; d_gene: TRBD2; CDR3nt: TGTGCCAGCAGCTTTTCAGGACTAGCGGGAAATGAGCAGTTCTTC; CDR3aa: CASSFSGLAGNEQFF
j_gene: TRBJ1-1; abundance: .; v_gene: TRBV11-1; d_gene: .; CDR3nt: TGTGCCAGCAGCGGAGTGCTGGGTGGAGGCGCTGAAGCTTTCTTT; CDR3aa: CASSGVLGGGAEAFF
j_gene: TRBJ2-7; abundance: .; v_gene: TRBV5-1; d_gene: .; CDR3nt: TGCGCCAGCAGCTCGGATGGGCGCGAGCAGTACTTC; CDR3aa: CASSSDGREQYF
j_gene: TRBJ2-7; abundance: .; v_gene: TRBV5-6; d_gene: .; CDR3nt: TGTGCCAGCAGCTTGTTTGGCAGACCCTACGAGCAGTACTTC; CDR3aa: CASSLFGRPYEQYF
j_gene: TRBJ1-2; abundance: .; v_gene: TRBV10-3; d_gene: .; CDR3nt: TGTGCCATCAGTGCGGACCTTTATGGCTACACCTTC; CDR3aa: CAISADLYGYTF
j_gene: TRBJ2-7; abundance: .; v_gene: TRBV6-1; d_gene: .; CDR3nt: TGTGCCAGCAGTGGTTTCGACGAGCAGTACTTC; CDR3aa: CASSGFDEQYF
j_gene: TRBJ1-6; abundance: .; v_gene: TRBV7-6; d_gene: .; CDR3nt: TGTGCCAGCAGCTTAGCTCTTAATTCACCCCTCCACTTT; CDR3aa: CASSLALNSPLHF
j_gene: TRBJ2-4; abundance: .; v_gene: TRBV25-1; d_gene: TRBD1; CDR3nt: TGTGCCAGCAGTCAGTCCGGGACAGGGGAGAGAAAAAACATTCAGTACTTC; CDR3aa: CASSQSGTGERKNIQYF
j_gene: TRBJ2-2; abundance: .; v_gene: TRBV7-2; d_gene: .; CDR3nt: TGTGCCAGCAGCTTAGATAGAGCCAGGCGAGGCACCGGGGAGCTGTTTTTT; CDR3aa: CASSLDRARRGTGELFF
j_gene: TRBJ2-7; abundance: .; v_gene: TRBV5-6; d_gene: .; CDR3nt: TGTGCCAGCAGCTTGCCGGGGACGGACTCCTACGAGCAGTACTTC; CDR3aa: CASSLPGTDSYEQYF
j_gene: TRBJ1-5; abundance: .; v_gene: TRBV4-1; d_gene: TRBD1; CDR3nt: TGCGCCAGCAGCCAAGTGGACAGGAGTGGTGGGCCCCAGCATTTT; CDR3aa: CASSQVDRSGGPQHF
j_gene: TRBJ1-1; abundance: .; v_gene: TRBV18; d_gene: .; CDR3nt: TGTGCCAGCTCGCCTTCATTGAACACTGAAGCTTTCTTT; CDR3aa: CASSPSLNTEAFF
j_gene: TRBJ2-5; abundance: .; v_gene: TRBV5-1; d_gene: .; CDR3nt: TGCGCCAGCAGCTTGGATCCAGGGGCCCAAGAGACCCAGTACTTC; CDR3aa: CASSLDPGAQETQYF
j_gene: TRBJ1-4; abundance: once; v_gene: TRBV25-1; d_gene: .; CDR3nt: TGTGCCAGCAGTGGGATAAGGGGTGAAAAACTGTTTTTT; CDR3aa: CASSGIRGEKLFF
j_gene: TRBJ2-7; abundance: .; v_gene: TRBV6-5; d_gene: TRBD1; CDR3nt: TGTGCCACCAAGACAGGGAAAAGTTTAGAAGAGCAGTACTTC; CDR3aa: CATKTGKSLEEQYF
j_gene: TRBJ1-2; abundance: once; v_gene: TRBV19; d_gene: .; CDR3nt: TGTGCCAGTAGAGCAGATAGAGCAGACAGGAGGGGTTATGGCTACACCTTC; CDR3aa: CASRADRADRRGYGYTF
j_gene: TRBJ1-2; abundance: .; v_gene: TRBV9; d_gene: .; CDR3nt: TGTGCCAGCAGCGCAACAGGACAGCCCTATGGCTACACCTTC; CDR3aa: CASSATGQPYGYTF
j_gene: TRBJ2-1; abundance: .; v_gene: TRBV30; d_gene: .; CDR3nt: TGTGCCTGGAGCCTATCGGAATATGAGCAGTTCTTC; CDR3aa: CAWSLSEYEQFF
j_gene: TRBJ1-4; abundance: .; v_gene: TRBV5-1; d_gene: .; CDR3nt: TGCGCCAGCAGCTTGGAGGGGGAGCGTAATGAAAAACTGTTTTTT; CDR3aa: CASSLEGERNEKLFF
j_gene: TRBJ2-1; abundance: .; v_gene: TRBV6-1; d_gene: .; CDR3nt: TGTGCCAGCAGTGAATTTCAGGGGTTCGGCAATGAGCAGTTCTTC; CDR3aa: CASSEFQGFGNEQFF
j_gene: TRBJ2-7; abundance: .; v_gene: TRBV6-5; d_gene: .; CDR3nt: TGTGCCAGCAGACACCCGGACCACCCCTACGAGCAGTACTTC; CDR3aa: CASRHPDHPYEQYF
j_gene: TRBJ1-1; abundance: .; v_gene: TRBV2; d_gene: .; CDR3nt: TGTGCCAGCAGTAGGCCCGACCTCATGAACACTGAAGCTTTCTTT; CDR3aa: CASSRPDLMNTEAFF
j_gene: TRBJ2-2; abundance: .; v_gene: TRBV18; d_gene: TRBD2; CDR3nt: TGTGCCAGCTCACCTACTAGCGGAGGAGTCACCGGGGAGCTGTTTTTT; CDR3aa: CASSPTSGGVTGELFF
j_gene: TRBJ2-3; abundance: .; v_gene: TRBV7-3; d_gene: TRBD2; CDR3nt: TGTGCCAGCAGCCTTGCTGGGCTAGCGGGGGGACCCGGAGATACGCAGTATTTT; CDR3aa: CASSLAGLAGGPGDTQYF
j_gene: TRBJ2-7; abundance: .; v_gene: TRBV2; d_gene: .; CDR3nt: TGTGCCAGCACGAGGGACCAGAACTACGAGCAGTACTTC; CDR3aa: CASTRDQNYEQYF
j_gene: TRBJ2-2; abundance: .; v_gene: TRBV18; d_gene: .; CDR3nt: TGTGCCAGCTCACCACGGTCCGGGGAGCTGTTTTTT; CDR3aa: CASSPRSGELFF
j_gene: TRBJ1-2; abundance: once; v_gene: TRBV6-5; d_gene: .; CDR3nt: TGTGCCAGCAGTTACGGACCCAAAATCTATGGCTACACCTTC; CDR3aa: CASSYGPKIYGYTF
j_gene: TRBJ1-3; abundance: .; v_gene: TRBV30; d_gene: .; CDR3nt: TGTGCCTGGAGTGTAGCCCGGGGTGGAAACACCATATATTTT; CDR3aa: CAWSVARGGNTIYF
j_gene: TRBJ2-7; abundance: .; v_gene: TRBV5-1; d_gene: TRBD2; CDR3nt: TGCGCCAGCAGCTTGGGGAGCAGCGGGGGACCTTACGAGCAGTACTTC; CDR3aa: CASSLGSSGGPYEQYF
j_gene: TRBJ2-1; abundance: .; v_gene: TRBV2; d_gene: .; CDR3nt: TGTGCCAGTCTACTGGAGGTTGGGTCTAATGAGCAGTTCTTC; CDR3aa: CASLLEVGSNEQFF
j_gene: TRBJ2-7; abundance: .; v_gene: TRBV7-2; d_gene: TRBD1; CDR3nt: TGTGCCAGCAGCGGGGGACAGCCGCTCACCTACGAGCAGTACTTC; CDR3aa: CASSGGQPLTYEQYF
j_gene: TRBJ1-4; abundance: .; v_gene: TRBV30; d_gene: .; CDR3nt: TGTGCCTGGTCGGGGGTAACTAATGAAAAACTGTTTTTT; CDR3aa: CAWSGVTNEKLFF
j_gene: TRBJ1-2; abundance: .; v_gene: TRBV5-8; d_gene: TRBD1; CDR3nt: TGTGCCAGCAGCCCGTGGGGACAGGGGCACTATGGCTACACCTTC; CDR3aa: CASSPWGQGHYGYTF
j_gene: TRBJ1-2; abundance: .; v_gene: TRBV6-5; d_gene: TRBD1; CDR3nt: TGTGCCAGCAGTTCTACTACAGGGGGGCGAGGGTATGGCTACACCTTC; CDR3aa: CASSSTTGGRGYGYTF
j_gene: TRBJ2-3; abundance: .; v_gene: TRBV15; d_gene: TRBD2; CDR3nt: TGTGCCACCAGCAGGATCTTAGCGGGGCTGGGGTTAGATACGCAGTATTTT; CDR3aa: CATSRILAGLGLDTQYF
j_gene: TRBJ1-6; abundance: .; v_gene: TRBV11-1; d_gene: TRBD1; CDR3nt: TGTGCCAGCAGCTTGGGGACAGTCAATTCACCCCTCCACTTT; CDR3aa: CASSLGTVNSPLHF
j_gene: TRBJ2-7; abundance: .; v_gene: TRBV10-1; d_gene: .; CDR3nt: TGCGCCAGCAGTGAGAATGGGTTGTACGAGCAGTACTTC; CDR3aa: CASSENGLYEQYF
j_gene: TRBJ1-4; abundance: .; v_gene: TRBV27; d_gene: .; CDR3nt: TGTGCCAGCAGTTTATTCCGGGTCCCAAATGAAAAACTGTTTTTT; CDR3aa: CASSLFRVPNEKLFF